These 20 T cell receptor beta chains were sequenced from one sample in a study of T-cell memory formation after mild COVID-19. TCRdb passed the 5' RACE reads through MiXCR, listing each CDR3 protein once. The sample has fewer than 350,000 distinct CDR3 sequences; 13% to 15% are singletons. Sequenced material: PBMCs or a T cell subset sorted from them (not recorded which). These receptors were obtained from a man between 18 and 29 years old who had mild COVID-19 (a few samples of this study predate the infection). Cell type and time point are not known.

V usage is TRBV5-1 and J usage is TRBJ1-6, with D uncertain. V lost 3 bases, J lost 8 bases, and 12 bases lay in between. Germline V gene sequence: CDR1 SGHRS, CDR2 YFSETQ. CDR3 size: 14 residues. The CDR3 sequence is CASSSNRWDSPLHF. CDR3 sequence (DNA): TGCGCCAGCAGCTCCAACCGGTGGGATTCACCCCTCCACTTT.

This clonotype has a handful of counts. The CDR3 coding sequence is TGTGCTAGCCAGGGGCAGAACTATGGCTACACCTTC. This sequence encodes CASQGQNYGYTF. This chain connects TRBV12-5 to TRBJ1-2; D is perhaps TRBD1 (6 bases). Deletions cut 9 bases from V and 2 bases from J, with 10 bases between. The CDR3 has 12 amino acids. Germline V gene sequence: CDR1 LGHNT, CDR2 FRNRAP. The variable domain in full, completed from reference TRBV12-5 and TRBJ1-2, reads DARVTQTPRHKVTEMGQEVTMRCQPILGHNTVFWYRQTMMQGLELLAYFRNRAPLDDSGMPKDRFSAEMPDATLATLKIQPSEPRDSAVYFCASQGQNYGYTFGSGTRLTVV.

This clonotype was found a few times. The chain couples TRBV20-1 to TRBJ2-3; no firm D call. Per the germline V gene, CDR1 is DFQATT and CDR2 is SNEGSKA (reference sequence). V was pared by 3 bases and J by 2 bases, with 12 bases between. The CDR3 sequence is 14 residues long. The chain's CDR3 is CSASAPEPTDTQYF. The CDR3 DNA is TGCAGTGCTAGTGCTCCCGAGCCCACAGATACGCAGTATTTT.

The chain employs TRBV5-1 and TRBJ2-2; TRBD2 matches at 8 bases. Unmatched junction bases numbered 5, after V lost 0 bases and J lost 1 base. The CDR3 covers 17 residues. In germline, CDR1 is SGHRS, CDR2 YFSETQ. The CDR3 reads CASSLGNSGMNTGELFF. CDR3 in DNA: TGCGCCAGCAGCTTGGGAAATAGCGGGATGAACACCGGGGAGCTGTTTTTT.

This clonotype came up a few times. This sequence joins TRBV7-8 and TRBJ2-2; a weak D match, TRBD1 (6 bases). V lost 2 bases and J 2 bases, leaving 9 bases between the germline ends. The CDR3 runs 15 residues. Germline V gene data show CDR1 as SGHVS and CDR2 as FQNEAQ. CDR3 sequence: CASSLYRVNTGELFF. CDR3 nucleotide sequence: TGTGCCAGCAGCTTATACAGGGTCAACACCGGGGAGCTGTTTTTT.

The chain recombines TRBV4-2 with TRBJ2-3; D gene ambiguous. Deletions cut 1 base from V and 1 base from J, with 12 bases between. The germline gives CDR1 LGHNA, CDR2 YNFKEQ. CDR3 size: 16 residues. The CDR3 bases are TGTGCCAGCAGCCAAGTCCGACTTAGAGGCACAGATACGCAGTATTTT. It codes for CASSQVRLRGTDTQYF.

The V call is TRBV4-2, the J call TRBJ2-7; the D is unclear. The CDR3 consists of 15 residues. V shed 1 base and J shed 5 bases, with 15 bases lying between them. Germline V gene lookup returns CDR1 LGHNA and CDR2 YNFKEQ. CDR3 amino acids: CASSQAASRSHEQYF. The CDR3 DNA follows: TGTGCCAGCAGCCAAGCTGCTTCGAGGTCTCACGAGCAGTACTTC.

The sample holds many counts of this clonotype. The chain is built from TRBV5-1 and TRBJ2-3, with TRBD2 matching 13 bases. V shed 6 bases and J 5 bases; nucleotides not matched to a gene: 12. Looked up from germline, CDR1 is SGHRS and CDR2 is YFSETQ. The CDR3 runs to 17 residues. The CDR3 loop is CASTETSGGMYGDTQYF. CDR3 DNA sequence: TGCGCCAGCACCGAGACTAGCGGGGGGATGTACGGAGATACGCAGTATTTT. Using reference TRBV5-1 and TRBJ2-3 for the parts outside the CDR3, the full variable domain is KAGVTQTPRYLIKTRGQQVTLSCSPISGHRSVSWYQQTPGQGLQFLFEYFSETQRNKGNFPGRFSGRQFSNSRSEMNVSTLELGDSALYLCASTETSGGMYGDTQYFGPGTRLTVL.

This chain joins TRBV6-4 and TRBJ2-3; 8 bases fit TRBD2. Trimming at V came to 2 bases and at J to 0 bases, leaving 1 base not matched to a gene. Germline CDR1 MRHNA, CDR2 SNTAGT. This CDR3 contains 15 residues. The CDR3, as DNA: TGTGCCAGCAGTGACGGCGGGGGGAGCACAGATACGCAGTATTTT. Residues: CASSDGGGSTDTQYF.

The CDR3 DNA is TGTGCCAGCAGGGGGGCGAATACGCAGTATTTT. This gives the protein CASRGANTQYF. V gene TRBV4-2 combines with J gene TRBJ2-3, with a weak D call TRBD1 (6 bases). Germline V gene sequence: CDR1 LGHNA, CDR2 YNFKEQ. The CDR3 totals 11 residues. Trimming took 6 bases from V and 7 from J, leaving 8 bases between them.

CDR3 in DNA: TGTGCCAGCAGTACGTCAGGGGTGCATGGCTACACCTTC. This sequence encodes CASSTSGVHGYTF. The chain combines TRBV6-5 with TRBJ1-2; tentatively, D is TRBD1 (6 bases). V dropped 5 bases and J dropped 6 bases, with 13 bases sitting between them. The length of the CDR3 is 13 residues. Germline V gene sequence: CDR1 MNHEY, CDR2 SVGAGI.

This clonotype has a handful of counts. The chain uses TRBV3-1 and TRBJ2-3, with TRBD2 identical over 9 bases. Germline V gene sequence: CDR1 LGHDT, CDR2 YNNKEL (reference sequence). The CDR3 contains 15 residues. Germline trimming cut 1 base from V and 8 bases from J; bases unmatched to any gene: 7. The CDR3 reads CASSQVRLAGSTQYF. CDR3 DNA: TGTGCCAGCAGCCAAGTGCGCCTAGCGGGGTCTACGCAGTATTTT.

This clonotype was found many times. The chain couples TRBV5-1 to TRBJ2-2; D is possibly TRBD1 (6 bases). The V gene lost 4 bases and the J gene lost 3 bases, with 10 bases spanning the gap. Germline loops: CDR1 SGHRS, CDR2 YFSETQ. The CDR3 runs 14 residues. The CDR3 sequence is CASSTRGHTGELFF. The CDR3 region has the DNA TGCGCCAGCAGCACCAGGGGACACACCGGGGAGCTGTTTTTT.

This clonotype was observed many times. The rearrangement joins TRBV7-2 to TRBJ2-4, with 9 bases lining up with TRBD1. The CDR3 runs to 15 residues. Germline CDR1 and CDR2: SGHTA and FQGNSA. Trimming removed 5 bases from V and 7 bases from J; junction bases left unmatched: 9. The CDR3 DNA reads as TGTGCCAGCAGCACGGGGACAGGGTCTGGGAACATTCAGTACTTC. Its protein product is CASSTGTGSGNIQYF.

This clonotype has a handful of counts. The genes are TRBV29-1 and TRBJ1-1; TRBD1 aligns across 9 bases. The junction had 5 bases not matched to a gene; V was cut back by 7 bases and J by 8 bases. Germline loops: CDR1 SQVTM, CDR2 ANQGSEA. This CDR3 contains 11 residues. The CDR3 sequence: CSAGQGKEAFF. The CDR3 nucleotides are TGCAGCGCAGGACAGGGGAAAGAAGCTTTCTTT.

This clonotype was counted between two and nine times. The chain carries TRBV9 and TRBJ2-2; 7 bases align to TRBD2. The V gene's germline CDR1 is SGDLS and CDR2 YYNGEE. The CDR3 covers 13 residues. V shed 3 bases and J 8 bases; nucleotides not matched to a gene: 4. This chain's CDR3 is CASSELARGELFF. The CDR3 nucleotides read TGTGCCAGCAGCGAACTAGCGAGGGGGGAGCTGTTTTTT. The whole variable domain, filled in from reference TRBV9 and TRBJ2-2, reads DSGVTQTPKHLITATGQRVTLRCSPRSGDLSVYWYQQSLDQGLQFLIQYYNGEERAKGNILERFSAQQFPDLHSELNLSSLELGDSALYFCASSELARGELFFGEGSRLTVL.

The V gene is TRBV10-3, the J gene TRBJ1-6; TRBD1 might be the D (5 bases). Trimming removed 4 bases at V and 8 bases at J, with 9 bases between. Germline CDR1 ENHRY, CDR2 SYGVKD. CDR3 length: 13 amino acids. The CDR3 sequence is CAISGGEYSPLHF. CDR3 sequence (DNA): TGTGCCATCAGTGGAGGGGAGTATTCACCCCTCCACTTT.

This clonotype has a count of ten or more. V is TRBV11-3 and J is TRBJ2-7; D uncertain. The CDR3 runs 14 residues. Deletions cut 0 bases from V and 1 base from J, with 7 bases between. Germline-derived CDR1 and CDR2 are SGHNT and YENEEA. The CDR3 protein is CASSLDPASYEQYF. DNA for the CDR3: TGTGCCAGCAGCTTAGATCCAGCATCCTACGAGCAGTACTTC.

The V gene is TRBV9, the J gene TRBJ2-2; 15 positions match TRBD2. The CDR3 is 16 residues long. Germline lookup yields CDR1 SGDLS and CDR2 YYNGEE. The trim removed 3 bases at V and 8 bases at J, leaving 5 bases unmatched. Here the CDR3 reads CASSEGLAGGRGELFF. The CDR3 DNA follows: TGTGCCAGCAGCGAGGGACTAGCGGGGGGACGTGGGGAGCTGTTTTTT.

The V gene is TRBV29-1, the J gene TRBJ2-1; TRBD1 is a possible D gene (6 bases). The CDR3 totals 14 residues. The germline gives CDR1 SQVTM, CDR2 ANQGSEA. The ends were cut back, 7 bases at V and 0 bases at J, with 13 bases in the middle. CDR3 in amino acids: CSALQGLSYNEQFF. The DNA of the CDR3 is TGCAGCGCTTTACAGGGCCTCTCCTACAATGAGCAGTTCTTC.